This TCR beta chain was sequenced for a study of T-cell memory formation after mild COVID-19. In the case of this clonotype: What it binds is not known.

Overall study findings and caveats: Second-wave clones reaching peak frequency on day 37 lacked confirmed SARS-CoV-2 specificity.

J lost 5 bases, V lost 4 bases, and 12 bases had no gene match. Looked up from germline, CDR1 is MDHEN and CDR2 is SYDVKM. CDR3 length equals 16 residues. Via MiXCR, TCRdb re-called the 5' RACE reads, giving one row per CDR3 protein. The data contain 200,000 to 250,000 distinct CDR3 sequences, 9.5% to 10% of them singletons. What was sequenced was PBMCs or a T cell subset sorted from them (not recorded which). This chain uses TRBV28 with TRBJ2-3, with TRBD2 matching over 7 bases. This clonotype originated in a man aged 18 to 30 who had mild COVID-19 (a few samples of this study predate the infection). Cell type and time point are not known. This chain's CDR3 is CASSSRITSVLDTQYF. The CDR3 DNA reads TGTGCCAGCAGTTCCCGAATAACTAGCGTGTTAGATACGCAGTATTTT.